The clone carrying this T cell receptor beta chain was picked up many times. Its matching antigen is unknown. The source of the sample is a study of T cells in Graves' hyperthyroidism and ophthalmopathy. Study observations and caveats: Ophthalmopathy cases were set apart from stable hyperthyroidism by a 13 V-J model.

Stability of Graves' hyperthyroidism was defined as absent ophthalmopathy progression within 18 months. Source material for PBMCs was about 10 ml fresh peripheral blood. RNA transcripts gave rise to amplified TCR beta CDR3 regions. The TCR CDR3 first-round RT-PCR relied on the HTBI primer set. TCRdb re-called the multiplex PCR reads through MiXCR, storing one row per CDR3 protein. The sample has hundreds of thousands of distinct CDR3 sequences, approximately 14% seen once; the top ten hold roughly 10%. Trimming cost V 4 bases and J 4 bases, with 14 bases left between them. CDR1 and CDR2 (germline): SGHKS, YYEKEE (reference sequence). This CDR3 contains 14 residues.

The sequence came from a woman between 18 and 29 years old with Graves' hyperthyroidism. The specimen was blood. The chain links TRBV5-5 to TRBJ1-2; the D gene is possibly TRBD1 (5 bases). CDR3 protein: CASSTQGVGYGYTF. The CDR3 bases are TGTGCCAGCAGCACGCAGGGCGTCGGCTATGGCTACACCTTC.